These 32 T cell receptor beta chains came from one sample sequenced in a study of blood T cell repertoires in COVID-19. Clones were sequenced by immunoSEQ multiplex PCR, and TCRdb holds only the in-frame ones, with some missing. The data hold 100,000 to 150,000 clones, with 90% observed a single time. The sample taken for sequencing was peripheral blood. These receptors originate from a man in his 60s with COVID-19, enrolled during active disease.

The V gene is TRBV29-1, the J gene TRBJ2-1; 9 nucleotides line up with TRBD2. This CDR3 has 13 residues. CDR1 is SQVTM, CDR2 ANQGSEA, per germline. Trimming cost V 3 bases and J 8 bases; bases outside gene matches: 5. CDR3 sequence: CSVDGKREDEQFF. In nucleotides, the CDR3 is TGCAGCGTTGATGGGAAGCGGGAGGATGAGCAGTTCTTC.

This chain joins TRBV10-2 and TRBJ2-4, with TRBD2 matching over 8 bases. This CDR3 comprises 15 residues. Germline V CDR1 and CDR2: WSHSY, SAAADI. V trimming: 10 bases; J trimming: 0 bases; junction bases outside the gene matches: 8. The CDR3: CATQGTRLAKNIQYF. The CDR3 DNA is TGCGCCACTCAAGGGACTAGGTTAGCCAAAAACATTCAGTACTTC.

The chain is built from TRBV30 and TRBJ2-5; 7 bases agree with TRBD2. The J segment lost 2 bases and the V segment lost 1 base, leaving 4 bases of the junction unmatched. CDR1 is GTSNPN, CDR2 SVGIG, per germline (reference sequence). The CDR3 is made up of 14 amino acids. The CDR3 region has the DNA TGTGCCTGGAGTGCGAGAGCGGGGCAAGAGACCCAGTACTTC. Translated, it gives CAWSARAGQETQYF.

The chain is built from TRBV5-1 and TRBJ2-2; 7 positions match TRBD1. V lost 0 bases to trimming and J lost 7 bases; unmatched junction nucleotides: 3. The CDR3 totals 14 residues. From germline, CDR1 is SGHRS and CDR2 YFSETQ. CDR3 protein: CASSLGQGDGELFF. DNA for the CDR3: TGCGCCAGCAGCTTGGGACAGGGCGACGGGGAGCTGTTTTTT.

For this clone: The junction does not match germline at one end; this may be a read error. This sequence joins TRBV7-8 and TRBJ1-4; 9 nucleotides agree with TRBD1. CDR1 is SGHVS and CDR2 is FQNEAQ in the germline V gene. The CDR3 length is 18 residues. CDR3 in amino acids: CASSSYPGQGATIEKLFF. The CDR3 DNA reads TGTGCCAGCAGCTCTTATCCGGGACAGGGTGCAACTATTGAAAAACTGTTTTTT.

This rearrangement joins TRBV28 to TRBJ2-1; D unclear. The CDR3 is 11 amino acids. Germline V gives CDR1 MDHEN, CDR2 SYDVKM. V lost 2 bases to trimming and J lost 9 bases, with 5 bases between them. As DNA, the CDR3 is TGTGCCAGCAGTTTAGCGGCTGAGCAGTTCTTC. This encodes CASSLAAEQFF.

This chain uses TRBV4-3 with TRBJ2-2; D gene unclear. V shed 3 bases and J shed 5 bases, with 7 bases lying between them. This CDR3 region has 13 residues. In germline, CDR1 is LGHNA, CDR2 YSLEER. The CDR3 DNA reads as TGCGCCAGCAGCCAGAGTTATACCGGGGAGCTGTTTTTT. Translation gives CASSQSYTGELFF.

The V gene is TRBV11-2, the J gene TRBJ2-7; D is unresolved. Trimming shortened V by 0 bases and J by 0 bases, and 6 bases separated the two germline ends. This CDR3 comprises 14 residues. Germline assignment: CDR1 SGHAT and CDR2 FQNNGV. The CDR3: CASSLDHNSYEQYF. The CDR3 nucleotides read TGTGCCAGCAGCTTAGACCACAACTCCTACGAGCAGTACTTC.

The rearrangement joins TRBV11-2 to TRBJ2-2; D call uncertain. The CDR3 consists of 13 residues. V was clipped by 2 bases and J by 6 bases, with 7 bases between them. Germline values: CDR1 SGHAT, CDR2 FQNNGV. The CDR3 region is CASSLLVSGELFF. CDR3 sequence (DNA): TGTGCCAGCAGCTTATTAGTGTCCGGGGAGCTGTTTTTT.

CDR3 coding DNA: TGTGCCAGCAGCAAAGCGCGGGAGGACAGGACGACCATATATTTT. As protein: CASSKAREDRTTIYF. The chain combines TRBV21-1 with TRBJ1-3. TRBV21-1 is reported as a pseudogene. The CDR3 has 15 residues.

Remarks on this clone: Other DNA sequences within the sample encode an identical CDR3. The V gene is TRBV5-1, the J gene TRBJ2-1; a possible D gene is TRBD1 (5 bases). Per germline, CDR1 SGHRS and CDR2 YFSETQ. This CDR3 spans 13 amino acids. Trimming shortened V by 5 bases and J by 4 bases, and 10 bases separated the two germline ends. CDR3 in amino acids: CASSSDIYNEQFF. The CDR3 DNA sequence: TGCGCCAGCAGTTCGGACATATACAATGAGCAGTTCTTC.

The rearrangement links TRBV11-3 to TRBJ2-5; 9 bases fit TRBD1. The V and J ends lost 2 bases and 5 bases, in that order; junction bases with no gene match: 6. The V gene's germline CDR1 is SGHNT and CDR2 YENEEA. The CDR3 sequence is 15 residues long. CDR3 sequence: CASSLSGTGRETQYF. The CDR3 DNA is TGTGCCAGCAGCTTATCCGGGACAGGGAGGGAGACCCAGTACTTC.

The J gene is TRBJ2-3, the V gene TRBV4-3; TRBD2 matches at 9 bases. The CDR3 has 17 residues. J gave up 2 bases and V 0 bases, and 6 bases lay outside the gene matches. Germline assignment: CDR1 LGHNA and CDR2 YSLEER. The CDR3 DNA sequence: TGCGCCAGCAGCCAAGATCTCGCTAGCGGGGACACAGATACGCAGTATTTT. Translated: CASSQDLASGDTDTQYF.

As regards this clone: Different DNA sequences within this sample yield the same CDR3. The chain links TRBV28 to TRBJ1-2, with 8 nucleotides matching TRBD1. Per germline, CDR1 MDHEN and CDR2 SYDVKM. V lost 4 bases, J lost 3 bases, and 4 bases stayed unmatched. The CDR3 has 14 amino acids. Here the CDR3 reads CASSSPDRDYGYTF. The CDR3 DNA reads TGTGCCAGCAGTTCCCCGGACAGGGACTATGGCTACACCTTC.

The CDR3 DNA is TGCGCCAGCAGCCAGGCCCACTACCCACCCCACTACGAGCAGTACTTC. It translates to CASSQAHYPPHYEQYF. This chain links TRBV4-3 with TRBJ2-7; D unresolved. Germline V gene data show CDR1 as LGHNA and CDR2 as YSLEER. Trimming stripped 3 bases from V and 3 bases from J, with 18 bases between. The CDR3 runs 16 residues.

This chain connects TRBV6-5 to TRBJ2-7; TRBD2 aligns across 7 bases. Germline V gives CDR1 MNHEY, CDR2 SVGAGI. With 6 bases clipped from V and 7 bases from J, the junction kept 12 bases outside the gene matches. This CDR3 has 14 residues. CDR3 nucleotide sequence: TGTGCCAGCAGCCACAGCGGGGAGTCTTGGGAGCAGTACTTC. Translating gives CASSHSGESWEQYF.

The rearrangement links TRBV12-3 or TRBV12-4 to TRBJ1-1; D unresolved. The CDR3 has 13 residues. The V and J ends lost 4 bases and 3 bases respectively, with 9 bases between them. CDR3 amino acids: CASSSETHTEAFF. The CDR3 DNA is TGTGCCAGCAGTTCAGAGACACACACTGAAGCTTTCTTT.

This chain joins TRBV18 and TRBJ2-6; weak D call: TRBD1 (5 bases). Germline V gene sequence: CDR1 KGHSH, CDR2 LQKENI. V dropped 3 bases and J dropped 0 bases, with 6 bases sitting between them. The CDR3 contains 15 residues. Written as DNA, the CDR3 is TGTGCCAGCTCACCCACAGGCTCTGGGGCCAACGTCCTGACTTTC. Translation: CASSPTGSGANVLTF.

V usage is TRBV30 and J usage is TRBJ2-7; 7 bases are a match to TRBD1. The CDR3 has 14 residues. V gave up 3 bases and J gave up 1 base; unmatched junction bases: 6. Germline loops: CDR1 GTSNPN, CDR2 SVGIG (reference sequence). The CDR3 here is CAWSATGQSYEQYF. The CDR3 DNA is TGTGCCTGGAGCGCGACAGGGCAATCCTACGAGCAGTACTTC. Using reference TRBV30 and TRBJ2-7 for the parts outside the CDR3, the full variable domain is SQTIHQWPATLVQPVGSPLSLECTVEGTSNPNLYWYRQAAGRGLQLLFYSVGIGQISSEVPQNLSASRPQDRQFILSSKKLLLSDSGFYLCAWSATGQSYEQYFGPGTRLTVT.

The rearrangement links TRBV27 to TRBJ1-2; 7 bases fit TRBD1. The CDR3 is 14 residues long. From germline, CDR1 is MNHEY and CDR2 SMNVEV (reference sequence). V lost 6 bases and J lost 1; bases outside the gene matches: 5. CDR3 loop: CASSRTGVNYGYTF. CDR3 in DNA: TGTGCCAGCAGCCGAACAGGGGTTAACTATGGCTACACCTTC.

The rearrangement links TRBV30 to TRBJ2-1; 12 bases are shared with TRBD2. The CDR3 loop spans 14 amino acids. Germline V gives CDR1 GTSNPN, CDR2 SVGIG (reference sequence). Trimming took 7 bases from V and 6 from J; bases not matched to a gene: 7. The CDR3 DNA follows: TGTGCCTTAACGACTAGCGGGAGTACCAATGAGCAGTTCTTC. Residues: CALTTSGSTNEQFF.

This chain uses TRBV28 with TRBJ1-1; D is unclear. The CDR3 is 16 residues long. The ends were cut back, 2 bases at V and 1 base at J, with 14 bases in the middle. Germline CDR1 MDHEN, CDR2 SYDVKM. CDR3 residues: CASSLAVGDRNTEAFF. The CDR3 coding sequence is TGTGCCAGCAGTTTAGCAGTGGGAGATCGGAACACTGAAGCTTTCTTT.

V is TRBV3-1 (or the pseudogene TRBV3-2) and J is TRBJ1-5; D not certain. The germline gives CDR1 LGHDT, CDR2 YNNKEL (reference sequence). The CDR3 runs to 14 residues. Trimming removed 0 bases at V and 3 bases at J, with 6 bases between. The CDR3 sequence: CASSQDLVNQPQHF. DNA for the CDR3: TGTGCCAGCAGCCAAGATTTAGTCAATCAGCCCCAGCATTTT.

This chain joins TRBV29-1 and TRBJ2-1, with a tentative D call TRBD2 (6 bases). The CDR3 totals 13 residues. CDR1 is SQVTM, CDR2 ANQGSEA, per germline. The ends were cut back, 5 bases at V and 4 bases at J, with 12 bases in the middle. CDR3 nucleotides: TGCAGCGTTACCGGGACTTTATACAATGAGCAGTTCTTC. Encoded protein: CSVTGTLYNEQFF.

V is TRBV10-1 and J is TRBJ2-3; 8 bases line up with TRBD1. The trim removed 0 bases at V and 4 bases at J, leaving 3 bases unmatched. CDR3 size: 15 residues. Germline V gene sequence: CDR1 WNHNN, CDR2 SYGVQD (reference sequence). Written as DNA, the CDR3 is TGCGCCAGCAGTGAGTCTTTGGACAGGGCAGATACGCAGTATTTT. This translates into CASSESLDRADTQYF.

The rearrangement links TRBV6-5 to TRBJ2-2; D is uncertain. CDR1 and CDR2 (germline): MNHEY, SVGAGI. V dropped 3 bases and J dropped 6 bases, with 11 bases sitting between them. The CDR3 is made up of 14 amino acids. In DNA form, the CDR3 reads TGTGCCAGCAGTTATCCTAGTGAATCCGGGGAGCTGTTTTTT. Amino acid sequence: CASSYPSESGELFF.

This clone appeared a single time. CDR3 loop: CASRCPPAVMLQGRGSETQYF. The CDR3 DNA reads TGCGCCAGCAGGTGTCCCCCAGCAGTCATGTTACAGGGCCGGGGCAGCGAGACCCAGTACTTC. The rearrangement links TRBV23-1 to TRBJ2-5; a weak D match, TRBD1 (6 bases). TRBV23-1 is noted as an ORF with a role that remains uncertain. The CDR3 spans 21 residues. V gave up 6 bases and J gave up 5 bases, with 37 bases separating them.

This chain joins TRBV7-9 and TRBJ1-2, with a weak D call TRBD1 (6 bases). The CDR3 has 16 amino acids. The germline CDR1 and CDR2 sequences are SEHNR and FQNEAQ (reference sequence). Trimming removed 3 bases at V and 3 bases at J, with 17 bases between. The CDR3, as DNA: TGTGCCAGCAGCTTGATCGGGGGGCAGAGACACTATGGCTACACCTTC. Its translation: CASSLIGGQRHYGYTF.

This chain uses TRBV12-3 or TRBV12-4 with TRBJ2-7; D remains ambiguous. Trimming pared 7 bases from V and 4 bases from J, leaving 8 bases between. This CDR3 comprises 11 residues. The CDR3 nucleotides are TGTGCCAGCACAACGGGTTACGAGCAGTACTTC. Residues: CASTTGYEQYF.

This chain links TRBV19 with TRBJ2-1; 14 bases agree with TRBD2. Germline CDR1 reads LNHDA; CDR2 reads SQIVND (reference sequence). Germline trimming cut 7 bases from V and 10 bases from J; bases unmatched to any gene: 6. There are 14 residues in the CDR3. CDR3: CASTAGLAGEEQFF. For the CDR3, the DNA is TGTGCCAGTACTGCGGGACTAGCGGGAGAGGAGCAGTTCTTC.

The genes are TRBV28 and TRBJ1-4, with D hard to call. Trimming shortened V by 3 bases and J by 6 bases, and 17 bases separated the two germline ends. The germline V gene encodes CDR1 MDHEN and CDR2 SYDVKM. The CDR3 runs to 16 residues. This CDR3 is CASSLHRGMGDEKLFF. The CDR3 DNA sequence: TGTGCCAGCAGTTTGCACCGGGGAATGGGCGATGAAAAACTGTTTTTT. Full variable domain (missing parts from reference TRBV28 and TRBJ1-4): DVKVTQSSRYLVKRTGEKVFLECVQDMDHENMFWYRQDPGLGLRLIYFSYDVKMKEKGDIPEGYSVSREKKERFSLILESASTNQTSMYLCASSLHRGMGDEKLFFGSGTQLSVL.

V is TRBV7-6 and J is TRBJ2-3, with a weak D call TRBD2 (5 bases). CDR3 length equals 16 residues. Trimming removed 5 bases at V and 0 bases at J, with 15 bases between. Germline V CDR1 and CDR2: SGHVS, FNYEAQ. The CDR3 reads CASSPFSGASTDTQYF. The CDR3, as DNA: TGTGCCAGCAGCCCCTTCAGCGGTGCTAGCACAGATACGCAGTATTTT.